This paragraph covers one TCR beta chain sequence. This sample is part of a study of cytomegalovirus exposure and HLA in healthy donors. The germline V gene has CDR1 SGDLS and CDR2 YYNGEE. The CDR3 runs 14 residues. V lost 0 bases, J lost 8 bases, and 15 bases lay in between. Method: immunoSEQ multiplex PCR; TCRdb's copy keeps in-frame clones and lacks some. Here the sample spans about 63,000 clones, approximately 95% being singletons. The sample was PBMCs. The TCR comes from a woman younger than 35 in good health and CMV-seropositive. The gene calls are TRBV9 and TRBJ2-7, with D possibly being TRBD1 (6 bases). DNA for the CDR3: TGTGCCAGCAGCGTAGGGACAGCCAAAGGGCAGCAGTACTTC. Its protein product is CASSVGTAKGQQYF.